The 16 T cell receptor beta chains listed next were all sequenced from one sample in a study of blood T cell repertoires in COVID-19. Some clones are missing from TCRdb's copy, which holds only in-frame ones; the method was immunoSEQ multiplex PCR. The data show 200,000 to 300,000 clones, roughly four fifths seen once. The sequencing input was peripheral blood. These receptors came from a woman of 80 years or more with COVID-19, enrolled during active disease.

The genes are TRBV19 and TRBJ1-1; 8 bases map to TRBD1. This CDR3 spans 15 amino acids. The germline V gene has CDR1 LNHDA and CDR2 SQIVND (reference sequence). V lost 1 base, J lost 3 bases, and 4 bases stayed unmatched. CDR3 DNA: TGTGCCAGTAGTATAGGACAGGGGAAGGACACTGAAGCTTTCTTT. Protein sequence: CASSIGQGKDTEAFF.

The J gene is TRBJ2-1, the V gene TRBV15, with 7 bases matching TRBD2. Germline CDR1 and CDR2: LNHNV and YYDKDF (reference sequence). CDR3 length: 16 amino acids. Germline trimming cut 4 bases from V and 0 bases from J; bases unmatched to any gene: 6. The CDR3 here is CATSTGGGSSYNEQFF. The CDR3 bases are TGTGCCACCAGCACTGGCGGGGGAAGCTCCTACAATGAGCAGTTCTTC.

The chain carries TRBV28 and TRBJ2-2; maybe TRBD1 (6 bases). Trimming pared 5 bases from V and 5 bases from J, leaving 15 bases between. This CDR3 is built from 15 residues. Per the germline V gene, CDR1 is MDHEN and CDR2 is SYDVKM. CDR3 nucleotide sequence: TGTGCCAGCAGTCTTATAAAACAGGGTACCGGGGAGCTGTTTTTT. Translated: CASSLIKQGTGELFF.

V usage is TRBV7-9 and J usage is TRBJ1-4, with unresolved D. Per the germline V gene, CDR1 is SEHNR and CDR2 is FQNEAQ (reference sequence). V lost 0 bases to trimming and J lost 8 bases, with 10 bases between them. The CDR3 consists of 14 residues. This CDR3 is CASSLATMVEKLFF. Written as DNA, the CDR3 is TGTGCCAGCAGCTTAGCGACTATGGTCGAAAAACTGTTTTTT. The whole variable domain, remainder taken from reference TRBV7-9 and TRBJ1-4, is DTGVSQNPRHKITKRGQNVTFRCDPISEHNRLYWYRQTLGQGPEFLTYFQNEAQLEKSRLLSDRFSAERPKGSFSTLEIQRTEQGDSAMYLCASSLATMVEKLFFGSGTQLSVL.

In its sample, this clone was seen once. This rearrangement joins TRBV30 to TRBJ2-1, with D possibly matching TRBD1 (5 bases). Germline V gives CDR1 GTSNPN, CDR2 SVGIG (reference sequence). V lost 0 bases and J lost 4, with 13 bases in between. This CDR3 has 15 amino acids. The CDR3 DNA sequence: TGTGCCTGGAGTGTAAGAGCTGGGGCTTACAATGAGCAGTTCTTC. This translates into CAWSVRAGAYNEQFF. Looking up the rest from reference TRBV30 and TRBJ2-1 gives the full variable domain: SQTIHQWPATLVQPVGSPLSLECTVEGTSNPNLYWYRQAAGRGLQLLFYSVGIGQISSEVPQNLSASRPQDRQFILSSKKLLLSDSGFYLCAWSVRAGAYNEQFFGPGTRLTVL.

This clone was picked up a small number of times. The chain employs TRBV6-6 and TRBJ2-5, with 14 bases aligning to TRBD2. CDR3 size: 16 residues. CDR1 is MNHNY, CDR2 SVGAGI, per germline (reference sequence). Unmatched junction bases numbered 4, after V lost 6 bases and J lost 1 base. The CDR3 is CASSSGLAGVQETQYF. The CDR3 region has the DNA TGTGCCAGCAGCTCGGGACTAGCGGGAGTCCAAGAGACCCAGTACTTC.

The V and J genes are TRBV4-1 and TRBJ1-2; no definite D call. CDR1 is MGHRA, CDR2 YSYEKL, per germline. V lost 0 bases, J lost 0 bases, and 8 bases lay in between. The CDR3 is 15 amino acids. CDR3 loop: CASSQESQANYGYTF. The CDR3 DNA is TGCGCCAGCAGCCAAGAAAGCCAAGCTAACTATGGCTACACCTTC.

J is TRBJ1-2 and V is TRBV27; D is unresolved. The ends were cut back, 0 bases at V and 7 bases at J, with 15 bases in the middle. Germline V CDR1 and CDR2: MNHEY, SMNVEV (reference sequence). The CDR3 length is 15 residues. CDR3 nucleotides: TGTGCCAGCAGTTTATCGGGGAGCTATAGCGGTGGCTACACCTTC. Translating it yields CASSLSGSYSGGYTF.

This clone was counted only a few times. The chain is built from TRBV4-1 and TRBJ2-1, with a possible D match to TRBD1 (6 bases). Germline V lookup: CDR1 MGHRA, CDR2 YSYEKL. Trimming stripped 0 bases from V and 10 bases from J, with 16 bases between. The CDR3 loop spans 15 amino acids. CDR3 bases: TGCGCCAGCAGCCAAGACGGGACACTAAGGGCCGAGCAGTTCTTC. Residues: CASSQDGTLRAEQFF.

This chain connects TRBV20-1 to TRBJ1-5; 7 bases agree with TRBD1. The CDR3 covers 16 residues. The V gene end was trimmed by 6 bases and the J gene end by 7 bases; junction bases not matched to a gene: 18. In germline, CDR1 is DFQATT, CDR2 SNEGSKA (reference sequence). The CDR3 here is CSASDLKRQGRQPQHF. The CDR3 DNA reads as TGCAGTGCGAGTGATCTAAAAAGACAGGGCCGCCAGCCCCAGCATTTT.

This chain connects TRBV15 to TRBJ2-2, with D possibly matching TRBD1 (6 bases). This CDR3 has 16 amino acids. V dropped 5 bases and J dropped 4 bases, with 17 bases sitting between them. Germline V gives CDR1 LNHNV, CDR2 YYDKDF (reference sequence). CDR3 amino acids: CATSLVGHPRTGELFF. The CDR3, as DNA: TGTGCCACCAGCCTAGTGGGACACCCTCGCACCGGGGAGCTGTTTTTT.

This chain links TRBV12-3 or TRBV12-4 with TRBJ2-2; D is perhaps TRBD1 (6 bases). V lost 6 bases, J lost 3 bases, and 8 bases lay in between. This CDR3 contains 13 residues. CDR3 protein: CASRQGHTGELFF. The DNA of the CDR3 is TGTGCCAGCAGACAGGGACACACCGGGGAGCTGTTTTTT.

V gene TRBV30 combines with J gene TRBJ2-3; TRBD2 matches at 14 bases. The CDR3 loop spans 19 amino acids. From germline, CDR1 is GTSNPN and CDR2 SVGIG (reference sequence). J was trimmed by 4 bases and V by 0 bases; bases with no gene match: 12. The CDR3 DNA reads TGTGCCTGGAGTGTACAGGCGATGGGACTAGCGGGAGCATCAGATACGCAGTATTTT. This translates into CAWSVQAMGLAGASDTQYF.

J is TRBJ1-6 and V is TRBV28; no reliable D call. This CDR3 is 15 amino acids long. In germline, CDR1 is MDHEN, CDR2 SYDVKM. V was clipped by 5 bases and J by 8 bases, with 16 bases between them. The CDR3 protein is CASSLIVAEYSPLHF. The CDR3 DNA follows: TGTGCCAGCAGTCTCATTGTGGCGGAATATTCACCCCTCCACTTT. Together with reference TRBV28 and TRBJ1-6, the CDR3 gives the full variable domain: DVKVTQSSRYLVKRTGEKVFLECVQDMDHENMFWYRQDPGLGLRLIYFSYDVKMKEKGDIPEGYSVSREKKERFSLILESASTNQTSMYLCASSLIVAEYSPLHFGNGTRLTVT.

The chain recombines TRBV19 with TRBJ1-1; D unresolved. Germline CDR1 LNHDA, CDR2 SQIVND (reference sequence). Trimming took 5 bases from V and 1 from J, leaving 8 bases between them. The CDR3 sequence is 13 residues long. CDR3 loop: CASSPRANTEAFF. CDR3 in DNA: TGTGCCAGTAGTCCGAGGGCGAACACTGAAGCTTTCTTT.

This sequence joins TRBV6-1 and TRBJ1-1, with D possibly matching TRBD1 (5 bases). The CDR3 extends over 12 amino acids. The germline CDR1 and CDR2 sequences are MNHNS and SASEGT. The V and J ends lost 7 bases and 4 bases respectively, with 10 bases between them. The CDR3: CASTYGGTEAFF. The DNA for the CDR3 is TGTGCCAGCACCTACGGGGGCACTGAAGCTTTCTTT.